This TCR beta chain was identified during a study of siplizumab effects on memory and regulatory T cells. Overall study findings and caveats: Naive T cells looked more diverse than memory cells, and they looked like major contributors to the alloresponse. Tregs that proliferated in siplizumab cultures did not have their suppressive function confirmed. Roughly 75-95% of proliferating clones (CD4+ or CD8+) could not be assigned a naive or memory phenotype.

Trimming removed 6 bases at V and 2 bases at J, with 18 bases between. Per germline, CDR1 SGHAT and CDR2 FQDESV (reference sequence). The CDR3 contains 16 residues. This clone was detected once. Its antigen is currently unknown. Some 94,000 TCR templates underwent assay in every sample. The assay was immunoSEQ multiplex PCR, and TCRdb's table has in-frame clones only and misses some. The data show around 110,000 clones, with about 94% seen just once and roughly 1.5% held by the top ten. The TCR sequence derives from a human donor in good health. This chain uses TRBV11-1 with TRBJ2-3, with D perhaps matching TRBD2 (5 bases). Sequencing used non-Treg CD4+ T cells sorted from blood. CDR3 in amino acids: CASRATLWRVTDTQYF. For the CDR3, the DNA is TGTGCCAGCAGAGCTACGTTATGGCGGGTCACAGATACGCAGTATTTT.